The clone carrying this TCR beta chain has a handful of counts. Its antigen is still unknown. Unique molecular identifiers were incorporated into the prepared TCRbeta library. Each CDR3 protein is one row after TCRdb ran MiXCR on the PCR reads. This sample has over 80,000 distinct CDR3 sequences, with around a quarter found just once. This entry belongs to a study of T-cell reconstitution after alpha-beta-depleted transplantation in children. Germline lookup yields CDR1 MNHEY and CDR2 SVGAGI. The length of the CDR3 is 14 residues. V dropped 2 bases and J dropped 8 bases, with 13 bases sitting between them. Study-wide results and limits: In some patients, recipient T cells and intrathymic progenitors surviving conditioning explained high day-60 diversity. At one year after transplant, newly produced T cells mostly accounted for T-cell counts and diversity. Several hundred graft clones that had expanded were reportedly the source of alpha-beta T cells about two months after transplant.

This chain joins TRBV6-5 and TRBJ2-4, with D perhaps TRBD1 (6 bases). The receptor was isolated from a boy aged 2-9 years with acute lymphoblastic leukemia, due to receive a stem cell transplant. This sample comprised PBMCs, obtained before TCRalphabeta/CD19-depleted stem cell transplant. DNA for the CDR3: TGTGCCAGCAGTTACCGGAACAGGGCGGACATTCAGTACTTC. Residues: CASSYRNRADIQYF.